These T cell receptor beta chains were read from a single sample in a study of OX40 agonist ivuxolimab in advanced cancers. Profiling relied on immunoSEQ multiplex PCR, and the TCRdb table lists in-frame clones only, not all of them. The table has about 83,000 clones, about 85% seen once; the top ten hold 0.5% to 0.85%. The sample was CD4+ or CD8+ T cells sorted from blood, taken in a trial of the OX40 agonist ivuxolimab. Receptors originate from an adult with an advanced solid tumor such as melanoma, head and neck, liver or kidney cancer. The CDR3 runs from the conserved cysteine through the conserved F or W. D genes are given only for firm matches. Part of the rows lack a size; the others show once, few, many or a class for expanded clones.

clone_size: .
cdr3_length: 12
v_call: TRBV10-3
j_call: TRBJ1-2
d_call: TRBD1
cdr3_nt: TGTGCCACCAGGGACAGGGACTATGGCTACACCTTC
cdr3_aa: CATRDRDYGYTF

clone_size: .
cdr3_length: 14
v_call: TRBV9
j_call: TRBJ1-5
d_call: .
cdr3_nt: TGTGCCAGCAGCGTATCAGGGAGCAATCAGCCCCAGCATTTT
cdr3_aa: CASSVSGSNQPQHF

clone_size: few
cdr3_length: 14
v_call: TRBV6-6
j_call: TRBJ1-4
d_call: .
cdr3_nt: TGTGCCAGCAGTTACTCGGAGGGAATGGGAAAACTGTTTTTT
cdr3_aa: CASSYSEGMGKLFF

clone_size: .
cdr3_length: 18
v_call: TRBV9
j_call: TRBJ2-2
d_call: TRBD1
cdr3_nt: TGTGCCAGCAGCGTAGCCGCGAGCGGACAGGGGGGGTCCGGGGAGCTGTTTTTT
cdr3_aa: CASSVAASGQGGSGELFF

clone_size: .
cdr3_length: 15
v_call: TRBV6-5
j_call: TRBJ2-7
d_call: .
cdr3_nt: TGTGCCAGCAGTTCCTCTACACGGGGCTCCTACGAGCAGTACTTC
cdr3_aa: CASSSSTRGSYEQYF

clone_size: .
cdr3_length: 14
v_call: TRBV7-6
j_call: TRBJ2-5
d_call: TRBD2
cdr3_nt: TGTGCCAGCAGCTTAGCGCCGACTAGCGGTCCCCAGTACTTC
cdr3_aa: CASSLAPTSGPQYF

clone_size: .
cdr3_length: 15
v_call: TRBV10-3
j_call: TRBJ1-5
d_call: .
cdr3_nt: TGTGCCATCAGTGAGTCTAGAGGGGGCAATCAGCCCCAGCATTTT
cdr3_aa: CAISESRGGNQPQHF

clone_size: .
cdr3_length: 18
v_call: TRBV11-2
j_call: TRBJ2-3
d_call: TRBD2
cdr3_nt: TGTGCCAGCAGCGTGACTAGCGGGGGGGCCAAGGGTGGAGATACGCAGTATTTT
cdr3_aa: CASSVTSGGAKGGDTQYF

clone_size: .
cdr3_length: 17
v_call: TRBV9
j_call: TRBJ2-6
d_call: .
cdr3_nt: TGTGCCAGCAGCGCTCCACTTCGGAGCTCTGGGGCCAACGTCCTGACTTTC
cdr3_aa: CASSAPLRSSGANVLTF

clone_size: .
cdr3_length: 14
v_call: TRBV2
j_call: TRBJ1-4
d_call: .
cdr3_nt: TGTGCCAGCACCAAAATGGCAACTAATGAAAAACTGTTTTTT
cdr3_aa: CASTKMATNEKLFF